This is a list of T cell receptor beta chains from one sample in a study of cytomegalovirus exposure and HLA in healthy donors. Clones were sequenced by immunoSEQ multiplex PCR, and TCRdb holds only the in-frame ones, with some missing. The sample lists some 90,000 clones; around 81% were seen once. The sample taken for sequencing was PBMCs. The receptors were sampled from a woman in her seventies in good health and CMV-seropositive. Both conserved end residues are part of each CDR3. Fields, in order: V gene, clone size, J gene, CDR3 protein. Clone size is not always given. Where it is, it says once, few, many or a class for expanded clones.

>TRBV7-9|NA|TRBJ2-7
CSSSAGTGDRYF
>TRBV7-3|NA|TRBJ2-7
CASSPGAGGPYEQYF
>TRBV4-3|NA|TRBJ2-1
CASSQATGDHEQFF
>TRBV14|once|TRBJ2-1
CASSQRGLAYYNEQFF
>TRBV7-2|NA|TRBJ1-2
CASSSRDRANYGYTF
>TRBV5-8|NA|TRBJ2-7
CASSLAGGPSYEQYF
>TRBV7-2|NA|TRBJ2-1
CASSLGGFYNEQFF
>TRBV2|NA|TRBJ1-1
CASSPLDRRTEAFF
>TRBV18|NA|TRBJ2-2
CASSPITGNTGELFF
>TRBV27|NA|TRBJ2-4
CASSLRPGTSGRGAKNIQYF
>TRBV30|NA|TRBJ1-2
CAWSAPGGAGF
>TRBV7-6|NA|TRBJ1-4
CASSSPGGSTNEKLFF
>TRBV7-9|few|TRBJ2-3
CASSLDMSTQYF
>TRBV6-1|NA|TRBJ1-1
CASSEAPGLYLRAFF
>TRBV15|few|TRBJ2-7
CATSIRTGKYEQYF
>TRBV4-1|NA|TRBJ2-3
CASSPARGGADTQYF
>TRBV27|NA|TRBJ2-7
CASSPGGLSYEQYF
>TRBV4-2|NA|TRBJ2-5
CASSQGTGGGRETQYF
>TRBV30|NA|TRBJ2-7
CAWSVGGRGEQYF
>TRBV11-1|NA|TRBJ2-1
CASSLAGQGGSFYNEQFF
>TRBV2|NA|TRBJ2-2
CASKEGSGDTGELFF
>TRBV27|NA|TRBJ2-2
CASSLSLGEGTGELFF
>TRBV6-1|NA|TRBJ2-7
CASSGPTGVSYEQYF
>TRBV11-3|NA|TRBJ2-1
CASSLAGVVQFF
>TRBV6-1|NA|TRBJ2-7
CASSEALRGAKQYF
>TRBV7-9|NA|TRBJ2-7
CASSSPFYEQYF
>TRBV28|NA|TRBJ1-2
CASTNGTDNKRVGYTF
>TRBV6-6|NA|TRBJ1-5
CASSRGLLYSNQPQHF
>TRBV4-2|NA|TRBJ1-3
CASSHPQARGNTIYF
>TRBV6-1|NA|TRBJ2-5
CAGKSTPRGETQYF
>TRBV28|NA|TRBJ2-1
CASSLGGRIYEQFF
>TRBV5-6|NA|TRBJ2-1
CASSSTTGSYNEQFF
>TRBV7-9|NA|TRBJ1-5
CASSLAGENQPQHF
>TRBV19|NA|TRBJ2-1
CASSSDPRGAGYNEQFF
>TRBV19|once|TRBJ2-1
CASSTAGRTSGSSSYNEQFF
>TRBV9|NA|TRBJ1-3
CASRGGIPSSGNTIYF
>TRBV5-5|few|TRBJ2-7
CASSLGDGPGRGF
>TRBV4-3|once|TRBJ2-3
CASSSTGRYTDTQYF
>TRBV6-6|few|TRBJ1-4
CASSNTRGTNEKLFF
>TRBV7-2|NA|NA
CASSLNGGVYEQYF
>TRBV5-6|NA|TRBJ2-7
CASSLRGEQYF
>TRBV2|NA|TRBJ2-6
CASSDSGRGANVLTF
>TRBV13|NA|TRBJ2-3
CASSSRTSGRSDTQYF
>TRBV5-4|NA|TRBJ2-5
CASSFFSGQTQYF
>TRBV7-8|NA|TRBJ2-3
CASRLGRLAGRDTQYF
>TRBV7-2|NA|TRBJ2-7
CASSRLAGGISSYEQYF
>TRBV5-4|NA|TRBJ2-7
CASSPLGQGPGEQYF
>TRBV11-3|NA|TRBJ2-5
CASSPIAVQETQYF
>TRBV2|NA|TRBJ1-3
CASSRGQSFLGNTIYF
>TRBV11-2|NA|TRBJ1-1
CASSPLQGRGTEAFF
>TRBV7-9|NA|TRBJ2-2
CSSSPAQTVQPGTGELFF
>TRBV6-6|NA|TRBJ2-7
CASSYPWDRSHYEQYF
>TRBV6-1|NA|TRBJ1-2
CASSEQQGFHYGYTF
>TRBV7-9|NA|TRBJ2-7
CASFGGPGPAYEQYF
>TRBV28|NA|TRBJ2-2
CASSSGTSDTGELFF